This T cell receptor (beta chain) was observed in a study of EBV T-cell therapy then PD-1 blockade in nasopharyngeal carcinoma. This clone has just one count. Its antigen is not known. As to treatment: AdE1-LMPpoly-expanded autologous EBV-specific T-cell therapy followed by anti-PD-1 nivolumab. Sequenced by immunoSEQ multiplex PCR; TCRdb stores in-frame clones only, minus some. The sample has around 22,000 clones, about 79% seen once. The V end was cut by 5 bases, the J end by 4 bases, with 8 bases between. Germline loops: CDR1 LNHDA, CDR2 SQIVND (reference sequence). This CDR3 contains 12 residues. J is TRBJ1-2 and V is TRBV19, with D hard to call. This sample comprised CD8+ T cells from blood, obtained at day -245 from a patient whose treatment included autologous EBV-specific T cells and nivolumab. This clonotype originated in a man aged 35-49 years with nasopharyngeal carcinoma. The CDR3 DNA reads TGTGCCAGTAGTTTTCAGTCCTATGGCTACACCTTC. This sequence encodes CASSFQSYGYTF.